The 24 T cell receptor beta chains in this list originate from one sample, sequenced in a study of blood T cell repertoires in COVID-19. Only in-frame clones appear in the TCRdb table, and some are missing; sequencing was by immunoSEQ multiplex PCR. Of some 87,000 clones in the sample, about 86% were seen once. Specimen: peripheral blood. These receptors all come from a man older than 75 with active or convalescent COVID-19.

The rearrangement links TRBV27 to TRBJ1-4, with D unclear. Trimming shortened V by 3 bases and J by 8 bases, and 13 bases separated the two germline ends. The CDR3 spans 14 residues. Per the germline V gene, CDR1 is MNHEY and CDR2 is SMNVEV (reference sequence). This CDR3 is CASSLDGPGEKLFF. DNA for the CDR3: TGTGCCAGCAGTTTGGATGGGCCGGGGGAAAAACTGTTTTTT.

This clone has just a few counts. The gene calls are TRBV29-1 and TRBJ1-1, with D uncertain. CDR1 and CDR2 (germline): SQVTM, ANQGSEA. The length of the CDR3 is 11 residues. The CDR3 nucleotides are TGCAGAGCTCAACTGGACACTGAAGCTTTCTTT. It is translated as CRAQLDTEAFF.

The chain links TRBV19 to TRBJ1-2; 7 bases are a match to TRBD1. The junction had 10 bases not matched to a gene; V was cut back by 4 bases and J by 5 bases. The CDR3 sequence is 15 residues long. Germline loops: CDR1 LNHDA, CDR2 SQIVND (reference sequence). The CDR3 spells CASSTRDRRGYGYTF. The DNA for the CDR3 is TGTGCCAGTAGTACAAGGGACAGACGAGGGTATGGCTACACCTTC.

This clone was counted only a few times. The chain recombines TRBV6-5 with TRBJ1-2; D perhaps matches TRBD1 (6 bases). The CDR3 totals 14 residues. The V end was cut by 5 bases, the J end by 3 bases, with 13 bases between. The germline V gene encodes CDR1 MNHEY and CDR2 SVGAGI. This CDR3 reads CASSPDRTHYGYTF. CDR3 DNA: TGTGCCAGCAGTCCGGACAGAACGCACTATGGCTACACCTTC.

The chain has TRBV19 and TRBJ2-5, with 7 bases lining up with TRBD2. Germline V gene sequence: CDR1 LNHDA, CDR2 SQIVND (reference sequence). CDR3 length equals 15 residues. After removal of 3 bases from V and 2 bases from J, the junction contained 6 bases not matched to a gene. For the CDR3, the DNA is TGTGCCAGTAGTATCTTGGGGCGGGGGCAAGAGACCCAGTACTTC. The encoded protein is CASSILGRGQETQYF.

The chain recombines TRBV18 with TRBJ2-5, with D possibly matching TRBD2 (5 bases). The ends were cut back, 0 bases at V and 4 bases at J, with 12 bases in the middle. Germline values: CDR1 KGHSH, CDR2 LQKENI. CDR3 length: 15 amino acids. DNA of the CDR3: TGTGCCAGCTCACCACCGGGAGTAGCTAGAGAGACCCAGTACTTC. Protein product: CASSPPGVARETQYF. Combining the CDR3 with reference TRBV18 and TRBJ2-5 gives the whole variable domain NAGVMQNPRHLVRRRGQEARLRCSPMKGHSHVYWYRQLPEEGLKFMVYLQKENIIDESGMPKERFSAEFPKEGPSILRIQQVVRGDSAAYFCASSPPGVARETQYFGPGTRLLVL.

The chain carries TRBV15 and TRBJ2-2; possible D gene TRBD1, 6 bases. V lost 5 bases and J lost 5, with 18 bases in between. This CDR3 region has 16 residues. Germline V gives CDR1 LNHNV, CDR2 YYDKDF (reference sequence). The chain's CDR3 is CATSGPGQKTTGELFF. CDR3 in DNA: TGTGCCACCAGCGGTCCGGGACAAAAGACAACCGGGGAGCTGTTTTTT.

This clone was observed once. The chain is built from TRBV7-8 and TRBJ1-2; no definite D call. CDR3 size: 14 residues. V was pared by 0 bases and J by 0 bases, with 5 bases between. Germline CDR1 is SGHVS and CDR2 is FQNEAQ. The DNA of the CDR3 is TGTGCCAGCAGCTTAGCCCGGGCTAACTATGGCTACACCTTC. Encoded protein: CASSLARANYGYTF.

V and J are TRBV4-3 and TRBJ2-6; TRBD1 is a possible D gene (6 bases). The V end was cut by 0 bases, the J end by 2 bases, with 8 bases between. CDR1 and CDR2 (germline): LGHNA, YSLEER. This CDR3 contains 16 residues. CDR3 amino acids: CASSQDSGAGANVLTF. CDR3 DNA sequence: TGCGCCAGCAGCCAAGATTCAGGGGCTGGGGCCAACGTCCTGACTTTC.

V is TRBV6-2 or TRBV6-3 and J is TRBJ1-5; 10 bases are shared with TRBD1. J gave up 0 bases and V 4 bases, and 3 bases lay outside the gene matches. CDR1 MNHEY and CDR2 SVGEGT come from the germline V gene. This CDR3 is 16 amino acids long. In DNA form, the CDR3 reads TGTGCCAGCAGTTCCAGGACAGGGGGTAGCAATCAGCCCCAGCATTTT. Translated: CASSSRTGGSNQPQHF.

This clone was found a few times. The genes are TRBV5-1 and TRBJ1-3, with 8 bases fitting TRBD1. The CDR3 extends over 16 amino acids. CDR1 and CDR2 (germline): SGHRS, YFSETQ. The V and J ends lost 3 bases and 3 bases, in that order; junction bases with no gene match: 8. DNA for the CDR3: TGCGCCAGCAGCTGGGGGACAGGAGAAATTGGAAACACCATATATTTT. Translated, it gives CASSWGTGEIGNTIYF.

The V gene is TRBV18, the J gene TRBJ2-7, with D possibly TRBD1 on 5 matching bases. There are 15 residues in the CDR3. Germline V gene lookup returns CDR1 KGHSH and CDR2 LQKENI. Trimming pared 0 bases from V and 2 bases from J, leaving 11 bases between. CDR3 bases: TGTGCCAGCTCACCACCGGTAACAGGAGCCTACGAGCAGTACTTC. Amino acid sequence: CASSPPVTGAYEQYF.

This clone is a singleton in its sample. V usage is TRBV5-4 and J usage is TRBJ1-4, with TRBD1 matching over 8 bases. V was pared by 4 bases and J by 2 bases, with 4 bases of the junction left unmatched. CDR1 is SGHNT and CDR2 is YYREEE in the germline V gene (reference sequence). This CDR3 has 15 residues. The CDR3 DNA sequence: TGTGCCAGCAGCGTCCGGGACAGGACTAATGAAAAACTGTTTTTT. It encodes CASSVRDRTNEKLFF.

Within the sample, this clone is medium-sized. The V call is TRBV5-1, the J call TRBJ1-5, with a possible D match to TRBD1 (5 bases). Trimming pared 4 bases from V and 5 bases from J, leaving 19 bases between. The CDR3 has 16 amino acids. In germline, CDR1 is SGHRS, CDR2 YFSETQ. As DNA, the CDR3 is TGCGCCAGCAGCCCGGGGGAGGGAAGGTTGGATCAGCCCCAGCATTTT. It specifies CASSPGEGRLDQPQHF.

The chain couples TRBV30 to TRBJ1-1, with D unclear. Trimming shortened V by 4 bases and J by 1 base, and 13 bases separated the two germline ends. CDR3 size: 14 residues. Germline V gives CDR1 GTSNPN, CDR2 SVGIG (reference sequence). CDR3 loop: CAWTASHPNTEAFF. For the CDR3, the DNA is TGTGCCTGGACCGCCTCACACCCGAACACTGAAGCTTTCTTT.

This chain links TRBV11-2 with TRBJ1-6, with 7 positions matching TRBD1. CDR1 is SGHAT and CDR2 is FQNNGV in the germline V gene. The CDR3 contains 17 residues. After removal of 5 bases from V and 9 bases from J, the junction contained 16 bases not matched to a gene. The CDR3 spells CASSPSQGNWGGSPLHF. In DNA form, the CDR3 reads TGTGCCAGCAGCCCCTCACAGGGGAATTGGGGAGGTTCACCCCTCCACTTT.

The chain is built from TRBV6-1 and TRBJ1-1; weak D call: TRBD1 (6 bases). The CDR3 runs 14 residues. V lost 6 bases and J lost 6, with 17 bases in between. CDR1 is MNHNS and CDR2 is SASEGT in the germline V gene. CDR3 sequence reads: CASRVTGTRAEAFF. The CDR3 DNA sequence: TGTGCCAGCAGAGTCACAGGGACCAGGGCTGAAGCTTTCTTT.

The chain has TRBV2 and TRBJ1-5; 8 bases align to TRBD1. Germline trimming cut 6 bases from V and 6 bases from J; bases unmatched to any gene: 10. This CDR3 contains 15 residues. Germline CDR1 SNHLY, CDR2 FYNNEI. The CDR3 nucleotides read TGTGCCAGCAGCCCCAGACAGGGGAGGGCTCAGCCCCAGCATTTT. Translating it yields CASSPRQGRAQPQHF.

The CDR3 spells CASSYGQGMNTEAFF. DNA for the CDR3: TGCGCCAGCAGCTACGGACAGGGCATGAACACTGAAGCTTTCTTT. The chain recombines TRBV5-1 with TRBJ1-1; 8 bases agree with TRBD1. Germline V CDR1 and CDR2: SGHRS, YFSETQ. Trimming cost V 3 bases and J 0 bases; bases outside gene matches: 4. The CDR3 runs 15 residues.

The chain carries TRBV10-3 and TRBJ1-1; maybe TRBD1 (6 bases). Trimming left V 3 bases short and J 1 base short, with 12 bases between. The germline V gene has CDR1 ENHRY and CDR2 SYGVKD. This CDR3 is 15 amino acids long. The CDR3 region has the DNA TGTGCCATCAGTGACGAGGGGGTGTCGAACACTGAAGCTTTCTTT. Encoded protein: CAISDEGVSNTEAFF.

The chain combines TRBV4-2 with TRBJ2-7, with no clear D. The CDR3 sequence is 15 residues long. Germline CDR1 and CDR2: LGHNA and YNFKEQ. The V and J ends lost 3 bases and 3 bases respectively, with 15 bases between them. DNA for the CDR3: TGTGCCAGCAGCCACCCTACTGGCGGTTTCTACGAGCAGTACTTC. This translates into CASSHPTGGFYEQYF.

This clone has just a few counts. The chain uses TRBV7-2 and TRBJ2-3, with TRBD2 identical over 7 bases. V was clipped by 1 base and J by 5 bases; unmatched bases: 6. From germline, CDR1 is SGHTA and CDR2 FQGNSA. The CDR3 runs to 15 residues. In DNA form, the CDR3 reads TGTGCCAGCAGCTTAGACGGGAGGCGGGGAGATACGCAGTATTTT. Translated: CASSLDGRRGDTQYF.

This chain connects TRBV12-1 to TRBJ1-1. TRBV12-1 is shown as a pseudogene. The CDR3 is 18 amino acids. This CDR3 reads CASSPLYYVGGGHTEAFF. For the CDR3, the DNA is TGTGCCAGCAGCCCCCTTTATTATGTAGGAGGTGGACACACTGAAGCTTTCTTT.

This clone has a single count. The chain links TRBV18 to TRBJ1-5; no firm D call. The CDR3 sequence is 15 residues long. The V gene lost 6 bases and the J gene lost 1 base, with 13 bases spanning the gap. The germline gives CDR1 KGHSH, CDR2 LQKENI. The CDR3 loop is CASSPGLESNQPQHF. DNA of the CDR3: TGTGCCAGCTCCCCCGGACTGGAAAGCAATCAGCCCCAGCATTTT.